Reported below is one T cell receptor (beta chain). As yet, its antigen is unknown. The record originates from a study of T cell responses to AZD1222 COVID-19 vaccine. The study, taken as a whole, reports: Spike-spanning, vaccine-associated CD4 TCRs were dominant at 160-218 and 743-854. Spike-specific TCRs gained breadth and depth after people received two AZD1222 doses. Within unmutated variant regions lay the reported targets of nearly half of spike-specific TCRs.

The CDR3 consists of 15 residues. V dropped 0 bases and J dropped 4; count of bases not matched to a gene: 3. CDR1 and CDR2 from the germline V gene are SEHNR and FQNEAQ (reference sequence). Clones were sequenced by immunoSEQ multiplex PCR, and TCRdb holds only the in-frame ones, with some missing. This table holds roughly 160,000 clones, 90% found once. Here the sequenced sample was peripheral blood, taken on day 0 of AZD1222 vaccination. This chain uses TRBV7-9 with TRBJ1-2; 9 bases agree with TRBD1. This receptor was identified in an adult in good health. CDR3 nucleotide sequence: TGTGCCAGCAGCTTAGCAAGACAGGGGGGCTATGGCTACACCTTC. It yields the protein CASSLARQGGYGYTF.